This T cell receptor (beta chain) was documented in a study of T cells in Graves' hyperthyroidism and ophthalmopathy. Points from the study as a whole: Stable hyperthyroidism was separated from ophthalmopathy by a model based on 13 V-J features.

Amplification of TCR beta CDR3 regions was performed using RNA transcripts as template. When the TCR CDR3 underwent first-round RT-PCR, the HTBI primer set was used. One entry per CDR3 protein, called by TCRdb with MiXCR from the multiplex PCR reads. This table has under 300,000 distinct CDR3 sequences, roughly 13% appearing once. The CDR3 has 15 residues. Germline values: CDR1 SEHNR, CDR2 FQNEAQ (reference sequence). Between the trimmed V and J ends, which lost 1 base and 7 bases, there was a span of 17 bases. This clonotype occurred a few times. Its specificity is not known. V is TRBV7-9 and J is TRBJ2-7, with TRBD1 as a possible D gene (5 bases). The sequenced material came from blood. This TCR was recovered from a woman between 35 and 50 years old with Graves' hyperthyroidism. CDR3 DNA: TGTGCCAGCAGCTTAGACAGGACGTTTTCGTCGGAGCAGTACTTC. Translation: CASSLDRTFSSEQYF.